The next 29 T cell receptor beta chains were all read from a single sample in a study of T cells in Graves' hyperthyroidism and ophthalmopathy. Template material for amplifying TCR beta CDR3 regions consisted of RNA transcripts. Initially, a first-round RT-PCR of the TCR CDR3 employed the HTBI primer set. TCRdb called the multiplex PCR reads again in MiXCR, with one record for every CDR3 protein. The sample lists roughly 300,000 distinct CDR3 sequences; approximately 15% were seen once. Sequencing input: blood. These receptors originate from a woman aged 30 to 39 with Graves' hyperthyroidism.

This clonotype was recorded many times. The chain uses TRBV11-2 and TRBJ2-2; unclear D gene. Germline V gene sequence: CDR1 SGHAT, CDR2 FQNNGV. Between the trimmed V and J ends, which lost 7 bases and 7 bases, there was a span of 10 bases. This CDR3 region has 12 residues. The CDR3 sequence: CASTQAIGELFF. CDR3 nucleotides: TGTGCCAGCACACAAGCCATCGGGGAGCTGTTTTTT.

As to this clonotype: This may arise from a read error, as a much more abundant clone is one base away. In DNA, the CDR3 is TGTGCCAGCAGAAACAGGGAGTCCGGAAACATTATATATTTT. Translated: CASRNRESGNIIYF. The V call is TRBV6-1, the J call TRBJ1-3; possible D gene TRBD1, 6 bases. V was trimmed by 6 bases and J by 13 bases, leaving 22 bases between them. The CDR3 has 14 amino acids. Germline V gene lookup returns CDR1 MNHNS and CDR2 SASEGT.

This clonotype has at least ten counts. The rearrangement links TRBV6-5 to TRBJ1-1; D remains unclear. Germline V gives CDR1 MNHEY, CDR2 SVGAGI. The CDR3 is made up of 14 amino acids. The V gene lost 2 bases and the J gene lost 0 bases, with 7 bases spanning the gap. The CDR3 region is CASSYQDVNTEAFF. In nucleotides, the CDR3 is TGTGCCAGCAGTTACCAGGACGTGAACACTGAAGCTTTCTTT.

This chain links TRBV20-1 with TRBJ2-5, with D perhaps matching TRBD2 (6 bases). V gave up 5 bases and J gave up 4 bases, with 8 bases separating them. This CDR3 is 11 amino acids long. Germline V CDR1 and CDR2: DFQATT, SNEGSKA (reference sequence). CDR3 in DNA: TGCAGTGCTGGGACTCCAGAGACCCAGTACTTC. Amino acid sequence: CSAGTPETQYF.

V and J are TRBV15 and TRBJ2-7; TRBD2 matches 7 bases. From germline, CDR1 is LNHNV and CDR2 YYDKDF (reference sequence). The CDR3 consists of 16 residues. Trimming cost V 1 base and J 7 bases; bases outside gene matches: 13. CDR3 in amino acids: CATSRGGRHSSGEQYF. CDR3 nucleotides: TGTGCCACCAGCAGAGGGGGGAGACATTCTAGCGGAGAGCAGTACTTC.

The table lists this clonotype with a few counts. The J gene is TRBJ2-1, the V gene TRBV7-9; 7 bases map to TRBD1. CDR3 length: 12 amino acids. V gave up 8 bases and J gave up 5 bases; unmatched junction bases: 3. The germline gives CDR1 SEHNR, CDR2 FQNEAQ (reference sequence). CDR3 in amino acids: CASETGNNEQFF. CDR3 bases: TGTGCCAGCGAGACAGGGAACAATGAGCAGTTCTTC.

This clonotype has more than one count but fewer than ten. The genes are TRBV29-1 and TRBJ1-2, with 8 bases lining up with TRBD1. The CDR3 extends over 12 amino acids. Germline V gene data show CDR1 as SQVTM and CDR2 as ANQGSEA. Trimming at V came to 8 bases and at J to 6 bases, leaving 8 bases not matched to a gene. CDR3 amino acids: CSTNTGGHGYTF. Here the CDR3 DNA reads TGCAGCACCAATACAGGGGGTCATGGCTACACCTTC.

This clonotype turned up a few times. V is TRBV28 and J is TRBJ2-1; 10 nucleotides agree with TRBD2. V dropped 5 bases and J dropped 7; count of bases not matched to a gene: 11. The CDR3 loop spans 16 amino acids. Germline loops: CDR1 MDHEN, CDR2 SYDVKM. In nucleotides, the CDR3 is TGTGCCAGCAGTGCCCATCTAGCGGGAGAGGGTAATGAGCAGTTCTTC. Translating gives CASSAHLAGEGNEQFF.

This clonotype came up many times. The V and J genes are TRBV20-1 and TRBJ2-7; 7 bases are shared with TRBD1. V dropped 3 bases and J dropped 2; count of bases not matched to a gene: 10. This CDR3 has 15 residues. The germline V gene has CDR1 DFQATT and CDR2 SNEGSKA (reference sequence). The CDR3 nucleotides read TGCAGTGCTAGTAGGAGTCAGGGGGTCCCCTACGAGCAGTACTTC. Protein: CSASRSQGVPYEQYF.

The table lists this clonotype with many counts. The J gene is TRBJ1-5, the V gene TRBV27, with unresolved D. Germline V gives CDR1 MNHEY, CDR2 SMNVEV (reference sequence). The CDR3 sequence is 15 residues long. With 3 bases removed from V and 0 bases from J, the gap between germline ends came to 9 bases. This chain's CDR3 is CASSLSQHSNQPQHF. CDR3 coding DNA: TGTGCCAGCAGTTTGTCACAGCATAGCAATCAGCCCCAGCATTTT.

This clonotype was seen more than once but under ten times. J is TRBJ2-1 and V is TRBV20-1; D may match TRBD1 or TRBD2 (5 bases each). Germline values: CDR1 DFQATT, CDR2 SNEGSKA (reference sequence). The V end lost 4 bases, the J end lost 4 bases, and 11 bases lay between the germline ends. The length of the CDR3 is 13 residues. The CDR3 sequence: CSATGPGYNEQFF. The CDR3 region has the DNA TGCAGTGCTACAGGGCCGGGGTACAATGAGCAGTTCTTC.

This clonotype was recorded at least ten times. This sequence joins TRBV20-1 and TRBJ1-5, with D tentatively TRBD1 (6 bases). The CDR3 contains 14 residues. V lost 4 bases to trimming and J lost 6 bases, with 16 bases between them. Per the germline V gene, CDR1 is DFQATT and CDR2 is SNEGSKA (reference sequence). CDR3 DNA sequence: TGCAGTGCTAAGGAAACAGGGAGGGGTCAGCCCCAGCATTTT. Amino acids: CSAKETGRGQPQHF.

Details on this clonotype: A read error may produce the germline difference seen at one junction end. The chain uses TRBV7-2 and TRBJ1-1; possible D gene TRBD1, 5 bases. Germline values: CDR1 SGHTA, CDR2 FQGNSA. CDR3 length: 15 residues. The CDR3 nucleotides read TGTGCCAGCAGCTTAGGCAGTGGGTTGGGGACTGAAGCTTTGTTT. It translates to CASSLGSGLGTEALF.

This clonotype appeared a few times. The rearrangement joins TRBV9 to TRBJ2-7; 8 bases align to TRBD1. Unmatched junction bases numbered 5, after V lost 0 bases and J lost 6 bases. The V gene's germline CDR1 is SGDLS and CDR2 YYNGEE. This CDR3 comprises 14 residues. For the CDR3, the DNA is TGTGCCAGCAGCGTAGGCCAGGGGGCAAGCGAGCAGTACTTC. It translates to CASSVGQGASEQYF.

The chain joins TRBV6-1 to TRBJ2-2, with TRBD1 matching over 7 bases. The CDR3 length is 15 residues. CDR1 MNHNS and CDR2 SASEGT come from the germline V gene. Trimming cost V 6 bases and J 4 bases; bases outside gene matches: 8. DNA for the CDR3: TGTGCCAGCAGCAACGACAGGGCCCTCACCGGGGAGCTGTTTTTT. Its translation: CASSNDRALTGELFF.

At least ten counts were recorded for this clonotype. The chain combines TRBV27 with TRBJ2-1; perhaps TRBD1 as D (5 bases). CDR1 is MNHEY and CDR2 is SMNVEV in the germline V gene (reference sequence). Trimming took 5 bases from V and 8 from J, leaving 22 bases between them. The CDR3 is 16 amino acids. CDR3 bases: TGTGCCAGCAGTACCATCTCAGGGTTTGCGTTCGATGAGCAGTTCTTC. Translated, it gives CASSTISGFAFDEQFF.

This chain joins TRBV6-4 and TRBJ1-5; maybe TRBD1 (6 bases). Germline CDR1 and CDR2: MRHNA and SNTAGT. This CDR3 has 17 amino acids. The V end lost 5 bases, the J end lost 3 bases, and 20 bases lay between the germline ends. The DNA of the CDR3 is TGTGCCAGCAGTTTAGTCGGACAGAGGGGACACAATCAGCCCCAGCATTTT. Amino acids: CASSLVGQRGHNQPQHF.

This clonotype was observed a handful of times. The gene calls are TRBV20-1 and TRBJ1-1, with unresolved D. The CDR3 totals 15 residues. Germline-derived CDR1 and CDR2 are DFQATT and SNEGSKA (reference sequence). Deletions cut 0 bases from V and 5 bases from J, with 16 bases between. The DNA of the CDR3 is TGCAGTGCTAGAGAGGGGTGGCCTTTCAGGACTGAAGCTTTCTTT. Translating it yields CSAREGWPFRTEAFF.

This clonotype was found many times. The chain recombines TRBV20-1 with TRBJ2-3; D may be TRBD1 (6 bases). The CDR3 covers 14 residues. CDR1 DFQATT and CDR2 SNEGSKA come from the germline V gene (reference sequence). V was clipped by 6 bases and J by 3 bases, with 16 bases between them. CDR3 in amino acids: CSAETGYLTDTQYF. Written as DNA, the CDR3 is TGCAGTGCCGAAACAGGGTATTTAACAGATACGCAGTATTTT.

A few counts support this clonotype. The rearrangement uses TRBV30 and TRBJ1-1; no definite D call. V was cut by 6 bases and J by 4 bases, with 15 bases left in between. CDR3 length equals 13 residues. Germline V gives CDR1 GTSNPN, CDR2 SVGIG (reference sequence). This CDR3 reads CACRQSLGTEAFF. Written as DNA, the CDR3 is TGTGCCTGTCGCCAGTCACTGGGCACTGAAGCTTTCTTT.

Here the CDR3 DNA reads TGCAGTGCTCATCTAGCGGGAGCCCAGTTAGGGGATACGCAGTATTTT. This translates into CSAHLAGAQLGDTQYF. V usage is TRBV20-1 and J usage is TRBJ2-3; TRBD2 aligns across 10 bases. V lost 5 bases and J lost 6; bases outside the gene matches: 14. CDR1 and CDR2 from the germline V gene are DFQATT and SNEGSKA (reference sequence). This CDR3 region has 16 residues.

This clonotype was observed at least ten times. The V and J genes are TRBV7-2 and TRBJ1-5; 8 positions agree with TRBD1. Germline V CDR1 and CDR2: SGHTA, FQGNSA. The ends lost 4 bases at V and 5 bases at J; junction bases unmatched: 4. The CDR3 consists of 14 residues. The CDR3 reads CASSSTGADQPQHF. CDR3 bases: TGTGCCAGCAGCTCGACAGGGGCTGATCAGCCCCAGCATTTT. Drawing the rest from reference TRBV7-2 and TRBJ1-5, the complete variable domain is GAGVSQSPSNKVTEKGKDVELRCDPISGHTALYWYRQSLGQGLEFLIYFQGNSAPDKSGLPSDRFSAERTGGSVSTLTIQRTQQEDSAVYLCASSSTGADQPQHFGDGTRLSIL.

The gene calls are TRBV5-1 and TRBJ2-3; D possibly corresponds to TRBD2 (6 bases). The CDR3 extends over 13 amino acids. V lost 6 bases and J lost 2, with 10 bases in between. The germline gives CDR1 SGHRS, CDR2 YFSETQ. CDR3: CASTPGDTDTQYF. DNA of the CDR3: TGCGCCAGCACGCCGGGAGACACAGATACGCAGTATTTT.

The table lists this clonotype with many counts. V gene TRBV6-1 combines with J gene TRBJ2-2; tentative D call: TRBD2 (6 bases). CDR1 is MNHNS and CDR2 is SASEGT in the germline V gene. The germline V and J ends were trimmed by 8 bases and 0 bases, with 16 bases remaining between them. This CDR3 is 16 amino acids long. The chain's CDR3 is CASGPVPGANTGELFF. CDR3 coding DNA: TGTGCCAGCGGCCCGGTCCCGGGGGCGAACACCGGGGAGCTGTTTTTT.

This chain links TRBV12-3 or TRBV12-4 with TRBJ2-2, with 7 positions matching TRBD2. The CDR3 is 14 residues long. J lost 1 base, V lost 6 bases, and 2 bases had no gene match. This CDR3 is CASRERENTGELFF. CDR3 DNA sequence: TGTGCCAGCAGAGAGCGGGAGAACACCGGGGAGCTGTTTTTT.

This clonotype was recorded at least ten times. V usage is TRBV20-1 and J usage is TRBJ2-3, with D maybe TRBD1 (6 bases). V gave up 8 bases and J gave up 4 bases, with 16 bases separating them. Germline loops: CDR1 DFQATT, CDR2 SNEGSKA (reference sequence). This CDR3 has 13 amino acids. This chain's CDR3 is CSTLRGSADTQYF. CDR3 nucleotides: TGCAGTACCCTCAGGGGCTCAGCAGATACGCAGTATTTT.

Worth noting for this clonotype: A much larger clonotype is one base distant, so this may be a read error. This chain links TRBV4-3 with TRBJ2-3; 8 bases fit TRBD1. J gave up 2 bases and V 8 bases, and 9 bases lay outside the gene matches. CDR1 and CDR2 (germline): LGHNA, YSLEER. CDR3 length: 15 residues. DNA for the CDR3: TGCGCCAGCGGAAAGACAGGGGTGGACACAGATACGCAGTATTTT. Translated, it gives CASGKTGVDTDTQYF.

This clonotype appeared many times. The chain links TRBV19 to TRBJ2-1, with 9 positions matching TRBD2. Germline lookup yields CDR1 LNHDA and CDR2 SQIVND (reference sequence). This CDR3 region has 15 residues. J gave up 0 bases and V 9 bases, and 6 bases lay outside the gene matches. CDR3 bases: TGTGCCAGCCAAAAAGCGGGAGGCTCCTACAATGAGCAGTTCTTC. Its translation: CASQKAGGSYNEQFF.

This clonotype showed up many times. V and J are TRBV29-1 and TRBJ2-2; possibly TRBD1 for D (6 bases). This CDR3 has 17 residues. V lost 6 bases to trimming and J lost 3 bases, with 23 bases between them. Per the germline V gene, CDR1 is SQVTM and CDR2 is ANQGSEA. The chain's CDR3 is CSVRASQGLGDTGELFF. The CDR3 nucleotides read TGCAGCGTACGCGCATCCCAGGGGCTGGGGGACACCGGGGAGCTGTTTTTT.